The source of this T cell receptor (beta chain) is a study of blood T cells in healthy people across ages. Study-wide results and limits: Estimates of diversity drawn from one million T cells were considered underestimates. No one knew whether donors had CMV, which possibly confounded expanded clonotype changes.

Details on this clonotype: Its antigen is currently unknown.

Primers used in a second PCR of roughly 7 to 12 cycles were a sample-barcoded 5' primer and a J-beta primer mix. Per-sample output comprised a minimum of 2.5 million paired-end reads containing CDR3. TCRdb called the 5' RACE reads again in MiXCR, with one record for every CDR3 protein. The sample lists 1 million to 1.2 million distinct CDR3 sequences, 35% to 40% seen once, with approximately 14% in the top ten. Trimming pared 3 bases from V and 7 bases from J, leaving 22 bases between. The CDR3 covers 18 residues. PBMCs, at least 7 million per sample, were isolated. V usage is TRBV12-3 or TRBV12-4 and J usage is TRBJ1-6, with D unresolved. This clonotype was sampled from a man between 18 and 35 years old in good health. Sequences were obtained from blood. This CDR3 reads CASSFLAAQLALNSPLHF. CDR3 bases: TGTGCCAGCAGTTTTTTGGCGGCGCAGCTAGCACTAAATTCACCCCTCCACTTT.